One and the same sample provided the 15 T cell receptor beta chains below, sequenced in a study of blood T cells in healthy people across ages. Then a second PCR, running roughly 7 to 11 cycles, was carried out with a sample-barcoded 5' primer and a J-beta primer mix. TCRdb recomputed calls from the 5' RACE reads with MiXCR, one row per CDR3 protein. The profile shows some 1.4 million distinct CDR3 sequences, 42% of them singletons. Sequencing was performed on blood. These receptors all come from a young woman in good health.

The chain links TRBV29-1 to TRBJ2-1; D is tentatively TRBD1 or TRBD2 (5 bases each). The V and J ends lost 7 bases and 8 bases respectively, with 27 bases between them. The CDR3 extends over 16 amino acids. Germline CDR1 reads SQVTM; CDR2 reads ANQGSEA. CDR3 sequence (DNA): TGCAGCGCCCTGGACCGAGGGGACGCCGCCTTCGATGAGCAGTTCTTC. Translated, it gives CSALDRGDAAFDEQFF.

CDR3 in amino acids: CSARDPGETTDTQYF. CDR3 in DNA: TGCAGTGCTAGAGATCCGGGCGAGACCACAGATACGCAGTATTTT. The chain has TRBV20-1 and TRBJ2-3, with no clear D. Trimming took 0 bases from V and 2 from J, leaving 12 bases between them. The CDR3 has 15 amino acids. CDR1 is DFQATT and CDR2 is SNEGSKA in the germline V gene (reference sequence).

This clonotype appeared a few times. The chain recombines TRBV10-3 with TRBJ2-5; the D gene is possibly TRBD1 (6 bases). The germline V and J ends were trimmed by 5 bases and 4 bases, with 14 bases remaining between them. CDR3 length: 14 residues. Germline lookup yields CDR1 ENHRY and CDR2 SYGVKD. The chain's CDR3 is CAISTYGTSETQYF. CDR3 bases: TGTGCCATCAGTACTTACGGGACATCAGAGACCCAGTACTTC.

V and J are TRBV27 and TRBJ1-3; no clear D. Germline V gives CDR1 MNHEY, CDR2 SMNVEV (reference sequence). V was shortened by 8 bases and J by 0 bases, with 8 bases between the two germline ends. The CDR3 is 13 amino acids. Written as DNA, the CDR3 is TGTGCCAGCGGGGTGTCCTCTGGAAACACCATATATTTT. It translates to CASGVSSGNTIYF.

This chain links TRBV27 with TRBJ2-1; no definite D call. V lost 1 base, J lost 10 bases, and 8 bases lay in between. The CDR3 runs to 12 residues. Germline CDR1 and CDR2: MNHEY and SMNVEV (reference sequence). For the CDR3, the DNA is TGTGCCAGCAGTTTATTTGGTCGAGAGCAGTTCTTC. Amino acid sequence: CASSLFGREQFF.

This sequence joins TRBV12-3 or TRBV12-4 and TRBJ1-2, with TRBD1 identical over 7 bases. After removal of 5 bases from V and 4 bases from J, the junction contained 7 bases not matched to a gene. This CDR3 is built from 14 residues. CDR3 DNA: TGTGCCAGCAGTCCTCTACAGGGGTGCTATGGCTACACCTTC. Its translation is CASSPLQGCYGYTF.

V is TRBV28 and J is TRBJ2-7; D gene unclear. The CDR3 length is 14 residues. V was pared by 6 bases and J by 1 base, with 13 bases between. Germline V gene sequence: CDR1 MDHEN, CDR2 SYDVKM. The CDR3 sequence: CASSYLVNSYEQYF. CDR3 coding DNA: TGTGCCAGCAGCTACCTGGTGAATTCCTACGAGCAGTACTTC.

The chain recombines TRBV5-1 with TRBJ1-1; possibly TRBD1 for D (6 bases). The CDR3 covers 15 residues. Germline V gene lookup returns CDR1 SGHRS and CDR2 YFSETQ. V gave up 1 base and J gave up 0 bases, with 10 bases separating them. The CDR3 reads CASSLRRGLNTEAFF. Here the CDR3 DNA reads TGCGCCAGCAGCTTGCGGCGGGGGCTGAACACTGAAGCTTTCTTT.

The chain joins TRBV7-2 to TRBJ2-7; the D gene is possibly TRBD1 (6 bases). CDR1 SGHTA and CDR2 FQGNSA come from the germline V gene. The CDR3 contains 16 residues. V shed 5 bases and J shed 0 bases, with 17 bases lying between them. This CDR3 reads CASSPVSGGLSYEQYF. The CDR3, as DNA: TGTGCCAGCAGCCCCGTCAGTGGGGGCCTCTCCTACGAGCAGTACTTC. Together with reference TRBV7-2 and TRBJ2-7, the CDR3 gives the full variable domain: GAGVSQSPSNKVTEKGKDVELRCDPISGHTALYWYRQSLGQGLEFLIYFQGNSAPDKSGLPSDRFSAERTGGSVSTLTIQRTQQEDSAVYLCASSPVSGGLSYEQYFGPGTRLTVT.

V is TRBV7-2 and J is TRBJ1-2; D is possibly TRBD1 (6 bases). CDR1 and CDR2 (germline): SGHTA, FQGNSA. This CDR3 has 15 amino acids. Trimming stripped 3 bases from V and 4 bases from J, with 15 bases between. DNA of the CDR3: TGTGCCAGCAGCTTTGTGGGGGGCCCGGGCTATGGCTACACCTTC. It yields the protein CASSFVGGPGYGYTF. The whole variable domain, remainder taken from reference TRBV7-2 and TRBJ1-2, is GAGVSQSPSNKVTEKGKDVELRCDPISGHTALYWYRQSLGQGLEFLIYFQGNSAPDKSGLPSDRFSAERTGGSVSTLTIQRTQQEDSAVYLCASSFVGGPGYGYTFGSGTRLTVV.

The chain combines TRBV6-5 with TRBJ2-1; tentative D call: TRBD2 (5 bases). Trimming took 6 bases from V and 7 from J, leaving 22 bases between them. The germline V gene encodes CDR1 MNHEY and CDR2 SVGAGI. There are 16 residues in the CDR3. This CDR3 is CASRPQVGLALNEQFF. CDR3 DNA: TGTGCCAGCAGACCCCAGGTCGGACTGGCGTTGAATGAGCAGTTCTTC.

This clonotype was detected a few times. This chain links TRBV21-1 with TRBJ2-1; TRBD1 reflects the table's D call only, with no check against the DNA. TRBV21-1 is a listed pseudogene. The CDR3 length is 17 residues. CDR3 nucleotides: TGTGCCAGCAGCAAGCGCCGGGACAGGGGGTCCTACAATGAGCAGTTCTTC. This gives the protein CASSKRRDRGSYNEQFF.

The gene calls are TRBV7-2 and TRBJ2-2; D may correspond to TRBD1 or TRBD2 (5 bases each). The V and J ends lost 5 bases and 6 bases respectively, with 10 bases between them. This CDR3 spans 13 amino acids. Germline CDR1 is SGHTA and CDR2 is FQGNSA. CDR3 amino acids: CASSPRDPGELFF. The CDR3 DNA is TGTGCCAGCAGCCCACGGGACCCCGGGGAGCTGTTTTTT.

This clonotype has just a few counts. The chain combines TRBV6-5 with TRBJ2-1, with TRBD2 identical over 8 bases. Losses at the gene ends were 6 bases for V and 5 bases for J; bases not matched to a gene: 9. This CDR3 is built from 15 residues. The V gene's germline CDR1 is MNHEY and CDR2 SVGAGI. The CDR3 DNA sequence: TGTGCCAGCAGCCCCGTGGTGCGGGGGGACAATGAGCAGTTCTTC. Translation: CASSPVVRGDNEQFF.

V is TRBV7-2 and J is TRBJ1-2; 7 bases are a match to TRBD1. There are 12 residues in the CDR3. The trim removed 6 bases at V and 8 bases at J, leaving 6 bases unmatched. Germline V gene data show CDR1 as SGHTA and CDR2 as FQGNSA. The CDR3 bases are TGTGCCAGCAGGCTGACAGGGTGGGGCTACACCTTC. This sequence encodes CASRLTGWGYTF.